What follows are 15 T cell receptor beta chains derived from one specimen sequenced in a study of shared clonotypes between healthy human individuals. Produced via immunoSEQ multiplex PCR; TCRdb's table is partial and in-frame only. Here the sample spans over a million clones, 98% being singletons. The sequencing input was naive CD4+ T cells sorted from blood. Subset: CD45RA+ positively selected. Every receptor here comes from a man in his thirties or forties in good health.

This chain links TRBV19 with TRBJ1-1; TRBD1 matches 7 bases. The germline V gene encodes CDR1 LNHDA and CDR2 SQIVND (reference sequence). The CDR3 has 16 residues. Unmatched junction bases numbered 9, after V lost 5 bases and J lost 0 bases. CDR3 loop: CASSRDRDSLNTEAFF. For the CDR3, the DNA is TGTGCCAGTAGTCGGGACAGAGATAGCCTGAACACTGAAGCTTTCTTT.

V and J are TRBV19 and TRBJ2-1, with a tentative D call TRBD2 (5 bases). CDR3 length: 13 amino acids. Germline V CDR1 and CDR2: LNHDA, SQIVND (reference sequence). V lost 7 bases, J lost 5 bases, and 12 bases lay in between. The CDR3 nucleotides are TGTGCCAGTAAAACCGGGGTCCACAATGAGCAGTTCTTC. This translates into CASKTGVHNEQFF.

The V and J genes are TRBV19 and TRBJ2-3, with D possibly being TRBD2 (5 bases). The length of the CDR3 is 15 residues. Germline lookup yields CDR1 LNHDA and CDR2 SQIVND (reference sequence). Trimming cost V 3 bases and J 0 bases, with 10 bases left between them. This CDR3 reads CASSMRAPSTDTQYF. Here the CDR3 DNA reads TGTGCCAGTAGTATGAGGGCTCCTAGCACAGATACGCAGTATTTT.

J is TRBJ2-1 and V is TRBV7-3, with 9 bases that match TRBD1. Germline V gene data show CDR1 as SGHTA and CDR2 as FQGTGA. There are 14 residues in the CDR3. V trimming: 6 bases; J trimming: 4 bases; junction bases outside the gene matches: 4. The chain's CDR3 is CASSIDRGYNEQFF. The DNA for the CDR3 is TGTGCCAGCAGTATTGACAGGGGGTACAATGAGCAGTTCTTC.

The gene calls are TRBV7-6 and TRBJ2-5; 8 bases match TRBD1. V was pared by 5 bases and J by 2 bases, with 7 bases of the junction left unmatched. The CDR3 has 15 amino acids. The germline gives CDR1 SGHVS, CDR2 FNYEAQ. The CDR3 sequence: CASSPPGTGQETQYF. For the CDR3, the DNA is TGTGCCAGCAGCCCCCCCGGGACAGGTCAAGAGACCCAGTACTTC.

This chain uses TRBV10-3 with TRBJ2-1; no reliable D call. V was cut by 2 bases and J by 0 bases, with 11 bases left in between. Germline V lookup: CDR1 ENHRY, CDR2 SYGVKD. The CDR3 sequence is 16 residues long. CDR3 in amino acids: CAISEVGPSSYNEQFF. Here the CDR3 DNA reads TGTGCCATCAGTGAGGTAGGACCGAGCTCCTACAATGAGCAGTTCTTC.

Points on this clone: Other DNA sequences in this sample translate to the same CDR3. The chain carries TRBV18 and TRBJ2-5, with 7 bases fitting TRBD2. The CDR3 consists of 12 residues. The junction had 0 bases not matched to a gene; V was cut back by 3 bases and J by 5 bases. CDR1 and CDR2 from the germline V gene are KGHSH and LQKENI. In DNA, the CDR3 is TGTGCCAGCTCACCGGGAGGGGAGACCCAGTACTTC. This sequence encodes CASSPGGETQYF.

V and J are TRBV4-3 and TRBJ1-1, with D unresolved. CDR1 LGHNA and CDR2 YSLEER come from the germline V gene. The CDR3 length is 15 residues. Trimming shortened V by 4 bases and J by 3 bases, and 15 bases separated the two germline ends. The CDR3 protein is CASSRDVVIYTEAFF. The CDR3 DNA reads TGCGCCAGCAGCCGCGACGTAGTCATCTACACTGAAGCTTTCTTT.

The J gene is TRBJ2-7, the V gene TRBV2, with 10 bases fitting TRBD1. Trimming removed 9 bases from V and 2 bases from J; junction bases left unmatched: 4. CDR3 length: 13 residues. Germline assignment: CDR1 SNHLY and CDR2 FYNNEI. CDR3 loop: CASSGTGAYEQYF. CDR3 sequence (DNA): TGTGCCAGTTCCGGGACAGGGGCCTACGAGCAGTACTTC.

The chain has TRBV28 and TRBJ2-1, with D tentatively TRBD2 (6 bases). The CDR3 totals 13 residues. Trimming shortened V by 6 bases and J by 5 bases, and 11 bases separated the two germline ends. CDR1 MDHEN and CDR2 SYDVKM come from the germline V gene. The CDR3 is CASREEGHNEQFF. CDR3 in DNA: TGTGCCAGCAGGGAGGAGGGCCACAATGAGCAGTTCTTC. The variable domain in full, completed from reference TRBV28 and TRBJ2-1, reads DVKVTQSSRYLVKRTGEKVFLECVQDMDHENMFWYRQDPGLGLRLIYFSYDVKMKEKGDIPEGYSVSREKKERFSLILESASTNQTSMYLCASREEGHNEQFFGPGTRLTVL.

J is TRBJ1-3 and V is TRBV6-5, with D unclear. Germline CDR1 and CDR2: MNHEY and SVGAGI. Between the trimmed V and J ends, which lost 2 bases and 1 base, there was a span of 12 bases. The CDR3 has 16 amino acids. CDR3 sequence: CASSYAGSLSGNTIYF. The CDR3 DNA sequence: TGTGCCAGCAGTTACGCAGGCAGTCTATCTGGAAACACCATATATTTT.

CDR3 amino acids: CAISESASTLREQYF. CDR3 bases: TGTGCCATCAGTGAGTCGGCCTCCACGCTGAGGGAGCAGTACTTC. The V and J genes are TRBV10-3 and TRBJ2-7; D call uncertain. The CDR3 consists of 15 residues. Trimming stripped 0 bases from V and 7 bases from J, with 16 bases between. Looked up from germline, CDR1 is ENHRY and CDR2 is SYGVKD.

J is TRBJ1-4 and V is TRBV7-9; weak D call: TRBD1 (6 bases). There are 16 residues in the CDR3. The germline V gene encodes CDR1 SEHNR and CDR2 FQNEAQ (reference sequence). The V end was cut by 1 base, the J end by 7 bases, with 16 bases between. CDR3 sequence (DNA): TGTGCCAGCAGCTTAGGAGCTACAGGGATCTTTGAAAAACTGTTTTTT. The encoded protein is CASSLGATGIFEKLFF.

This chain connects TRBV7-9 to TRBJ1-1; D is unresolved. Between the trimmed V and J ends, which lost 0 bases and 3 bases, there was a span of 5 bases. From germline, CDR1 is SEHNR and CDR2 FQNEAQ (reference sequence). This CDR3 contains 13 residues. In nucleotides, the CDR3 is TGTGCCAGCAGCTTAGCCACATACACTGAAGCTTTCTTT. It codes for CASSLATYTEAFF.

This chain links TRBV5-1 with TRBJ2-3; TRBD2 is a possible D gene (5 bases). The CDR3 totals 16 residues. Germline loops: CDR1 SGHRS, CDR2 YFSETQ. V was pared by 0 bases and J by 1 base, with 12 bases between. As DNA, the CDR3 is TGCGCCAGCAGCTTGGCGACTACTAGGGGCACAGATACGCAGTATTTT. Protein sequence: CASSLATTRGTDTQYF.